This passage covers 19 T cell receptor beta chains from one sample sequenced in a study of cytomegalovirus exposure and HLA in healthy donors. PCR primers comprised 60 Vbeta and 13 Jbeta primers. Some clones are missing from TCRdb's copy, which holds only in-frame ones; the method was immunoSEQ multiplex PCR. Here the sample spans approximately 150,000 clones, 70% to 85% being singletons. Source material: PBMCs. Receptor source: a human donor in good health.

This clone occurred a few times. This rearrangement joins TRBV5-5 to TRBJ2-7, with 8 nucleotides matching TRBD2. Trimming cost V 1 base and J 3 bases; bases outside gene matches: 0. The CDR3 contains 13 residues. The V gene's germline CDR1 is SGHKS and CDR2 YYEKEE (reference sequence). The CDR3 sequence is CASSLTSGYEQYF. The CDR3 coding sequence is TGTGCCAGCAGCTTGACTAGCGGCTACGAGCAGTACTTC.

The J gene is TRBJ1-6, the V gene TRBV5-1; D not resolved. The CDR3 covers 16 residues. Between the trimmed V and J ends, which lost 1 base and 9 bases, there was a span of 17 bases. CDR1 and CDR2 (germline): SGHRS, YFSETQ. The CDR3 nucleotides are TGCGCCAGCAGCTTGTTAGGCGGCGGAGTACTTTCACCCCTCCACTTT. The encoded protein is CASSLLGGGVLSPLHF.

This chain uses TRBV19 with TRBJ2-7; D might be TRBD2 (6 bases). Looked up from germline, CDR1 is LNHDA and CDR2 is SQIVND (reference sequence). The CDR3 is 17 residues long. The V and J ends lost 2 bases and 0 bases respectively, with 17 bases between them. The CDR3 DNA follows: TGTGCCAGTAGTATAAAGTATGGGGACTTCAGCTCCTACGAGCAGTACTTC. As protein: CASSIKYGDFSSYEQYF.

The chain recombines TRBV2 with TRBJ2-1; 11 bases line up with TRBD2. Germline assignment: CDR1 SNHLY and CDR2 FYNNEI. The CDR3 is made up of 15 amino acids. The V gene end was trimmed by 3 bases and the J gene end by 9 bases; junction bases not matched to a gene: 7. CDR3 sequence (DNA): TGTGCCAGCAGTGAGGTAGCGGGGGGGCTAGGTGAGCAGTTCTTC. Its translation: CASSEVAGGLGEQFF.

This clone has just one count. This sequence joins TRBV4-1 and TRBJ1-5, with 8 bases that match TRBD1. The V gene end was trimmed by 1 base and the J gene end by 3 bases; junction bases not matched to a gene: 2. CDR3 length: 15 amino acids. Germline lookup yields CDR1 MGHRA and CDR2 YSYEKL. The CDR3 here is CASSQGTGYNQPQHF. In DNA, the CDR3 is TGCGCCAGCAGCCAAGGGACAGGGTACAATCAGCCCCAGCATTTT.

V and J are TRBV30 and TRBJ1-1; TRBD1 aligns across 7 bases. The CDR3 loop spans 14 amino acids. CDR1 is GTSNPN, CDR2 SVGIG, per germline (reference sequence). V lost 2 bases to trimming and J lost 5 bases; unmatched junction nucleotides: 8. The CDR3 sequence: CAWSYGAGGTEAFF. The CDR3 region has the DNA TGTGCCTGGAGTTACGGAGCAGGGGGGACTGAAGCTTTCTTT. Supplemented by reference TRBV30 and TRBJ1-1, the full variable domain reads SQTIHQWPATLVQPVGSPLSLECTVEGTSNPNLYWYRQAAGRGLQLLFYSVGIGQISSEVPQNLSASRPQDRQFILSSKKLLLSDSGFYLCAWSYGAGGTEAFFGQGTRLTVV.

This clone was seen a few times. V gene TRBV7-9 combines with J gene TRBJ1-1; tentatively, D is TRBD1 (6 bases). The germline V gene encodes CDR1 SEHNR and CDR2 FQNEAQ (reference sequence). V was shortened by 1 base and J by 11 bases, with 14 bases between the two germline ends. This CDR3 is built from 13 residues. The CDR3: CASSLEGGWWAFF. CDR3 DNA sequence: TGTGCCAGCAGCTTAGAGGGGGGGTGGTGGGCTTTCTTT.

This rearrangement joins TRBV7-2 to TRBJ2-1; D is possibly TRBD2 (6 bases). The CDR3 is 16 residues long. The V gene's germline CDR1 is SGHTA and CDR2 FQGNSA. V dropped 1 base and J dropped 5 bases, with 15 bases sitting between them. In DNA form, the CDR3 reads TGTGCCAGCAGCTTAGGTCGTGCGGGGATGAACAATGAGCAGTTCTTC. Translation: CASSLGRAGMNNEQFF.

The V call is TRBV5-1, the J call TRBJ2-1, with TRBD2 matching 7 bases. V was clipped by 8 bases and J by 3 bases; unmatched bases: 8. The germline V gene encodes CDR1 SGHRS and CDR2 YFSETQ. The CDR3 has 14 residues. The DNA of the CDR3 is TGCGCCAGTAAAAGGGACTACGTCTACAATGAGCAGTTCTTC. This encodes CASKRDYVYNEQFF.

The rearrangement links TRBV14 to TRBJ1-1; D call uncertain. Trimming removed 0 bases from V and 1 base from J, with 3 bases in between. The CDR3 loop spans 13 amino acids. Germline lookup yields CDR1 SGHDN and CDR2 FVKESK. CDR3 loop: CASSQDWNTEAFF. The CDR3 region has the DNA TGTGCCAGCAGCCAAGACTGGAACACTGAAGCTTTCTTT.

This rearrangement joins TRBV28 to TRBJ1-3; no definite D call. Germline V lookup: CDR1 MDHEN, CDR2 SYDVKM. Trimming shortened V by 3 bases and J by 7 bases, and 22 bases separated the two germline ends. This CDR3 region has 17 residues. CDR3 region: CASSFVTPLGRGNTIYF. In nucleotides, the CDR3 is TGTGCCAGCAGTTTCGTTACACCTCTGGGTAGAGGGAACACCATATATTTT.

J is TRBJ2-2 and V is TRBV6-5, with TRBD1 matching 10 bases. The CDR3 is made up of 15 amino acids. V lost 8 bases and J lost 6; bases outside the gene matches: 9. The germline gives CDR1 MNHEY, CDR2 SVGAGI. CDR3 DNA: TGTGCCAGCCACGGCGGGGACAGGGGTCCCGGGGAGCTGTTTTTT. It codes for CASHGGDRGPGELFF.

Of note for this clone: Mismatch with germline at one junction end may stem from a read error. J is TRBJ1-5 and V is TRBV5-1, with no clear D. Germline CDR1 and CDR2: SGHRS and YFSETQ. The CDR3 sequence is 13 residues long. Written as DNA, the CDR3 is TGCGCCAGCAGCTCCGACGGGGATCAGCCCCAGCAGTTT. Translating gives CASSSDGDQPQQF. The complete variable domain, with remaining parts taken from reference TRBV5-1 and TRBJ1-5, reads KAGVTQTPRYLIKTRGQQVTLSCSPISGHRSVSWYQQTPGQGLQFLFEYFSETQRNKGNFPGRFSGRQFSNSRSEMNVSTLELGDSALYLCASSSDGDQPQQFGDGTRLSIL.

The V gene is TRBV7-3, the J gene TRBJ2-2; 9 bases agree with TRBD2. Trimming cost V 5 bases and J 4 bases; bases outside gene matches: 11. This CDR3 is 17 amino acids long. Germline V gene sequence: CDR1 SGHTA, CDR2 FQGTGA. The CDR3 loop reads CASSPQVAGASTGELFF. CDR3 in DNA: TGTGCCAGCAGCCCCCAGGTAGCGGGGGCCAGCACCGGGGAGCTGTTTTTT.

The chain has TRBV4-3 and TRBJ1-1, with 8 positions matching TRBD1. The junction had 1 base not matched to a gene; V was cut back by 0 bases and J by 4 bases. Looked up from germline, CDR1 is LGHNA and CDR2 is YSLEER. The CDR3 has 14 amino acids. CDR3 residues: CASSQDGQGTEAFF. DNA of the CDR3: TGCGCCAGCAGCCAAGATGGACAGGGCACTGAAGCTTTCTTT.

This clone turned up a few times. One junction end does not reproduce the germline sequence, and a read error may be involved. The V gene is TRBV5-5, the J gene TRBJ1-1, with D perhaps TRBD1 (6 bases). Per the germline V gene, CDR1 is SGHKS and CDR2 is YYEKEE (reference sequence). The CDR3 runs 14 residues. Here the CDR3 reads CASSMDSMNAEAFF. The CDR3 region has the DNA TGTGCCAGCAGCATGGACAGTATGAACGCTGAAGCTTTCTTT. The whole variable domain, remainder taken from reference TRBV5-5 and TRBJ1-1, is DAGVTQSPTHLIKTRGQQVTLRCSPISGHKSVSWYQQVLGQGPQFIFQYYEKEERGRGNFPDRFSARQFPNYSSELNVNALLLGDSALYLCASSMDSMNAEAFFGQGTRLTVV.

The rearrangement links TRBV7-5 to TRBJ2-2; the tabulated D call, TRBD1, remains unverified against the DNA. TRBV7-5 is described as a pseudogene. The length of the CDR3 is 16 residues. CDR3 in amino acids: CARSSGQSVNTGELFF. As DNA, the CDR3 is TGTGCCAGAAGCTCGGGACAATCCGTGAACACCGGGGAGCTGTTTTTT.

The J gene is TRBJ1-1, the V gene TRBV7-9; 8 positions agree with TRBD1. The V gene's germline CDR1 is SEHNR and CDR2 FQNEAQ (reference sequence). The CDR3 totals 17 residues. The ends lost 6 bases at V and 1 base at J; junction bases unmatched: 13. The CDR3 region has the DNA TGTGCCAGCAGAAATAGTGGGACAGGTAGGGCGAACACTGAAGCTTTCTTT. As protein: CASRNSGTGRANTEAFF.

The V and J genes are TRBV6-5 and TRBJ2-5, with 9 positions matching TRBD1. This CDR3 has 15 residues. V was clipped by 7 bases and J by 4 bases; unmatched bases: 10. Germline values: CDR1 MNHEY, CDR2 SVGAGI. Here the CDR3 reads CASNPRTGVRETQYF. The CDR3 DNA is TGTGCCAGCAACCCCCGGACAGGGGTAAGAGAGACCCAGTACTTC.